This TCR beta chain emerged from a study of blood T cell repertoires in COVID-19. Study context: Specimens from acute and convalescent COVID-19 originated in the United States, Italy and Spain. The analysed material was cDNA or gDNA that came from T cells, B-cell-depleted T cells, or PBMCs.

Per the authors' pipeline: For nucleated cells, counts were estimated from reference gene primer amplification. The method was immunoSEQ multiplex PCR; TCRdb's version includes in-frame clones alone and lacks a portion of them. V and J calls and clone size are those listed in that table; D and trimming were worked out from the DNA. Of 130,000 or so clones detected, 65% to 90% appear once; the ten largest clones hold 12%. The sequenced sample was peripheral blood. This TCR was sampled from a human donor in a cohort sampled during active COVID-19.

For the CDR3, the DNA is TGTGCCAGCAGCGTGGGGCCGTTCTTGGAGCAGTTCTTC. Residues: CASSVGPFLEQFF. This chain joins TRBV11-2 and TRBJ2-1, with D maybe TRBD1 (5 bases). CDR1 and CDR2 (germline): SGHAT, FQNNGV. Trimming shortened V by 5 bases and J by 10 bases, and 15 bases separated the two germline ends. The CDR3 is 13 amino acids.